Included here is one TCR beta chain sequence, with context. What it binds is not known. This CDR3 comprises 14 residues. Germline V CDR1 and CDR2: MNHEY, SVGAGI. V trimming: 5 bases; J trimming: 2 bases; junction bases outside the gene matches: 4. Use of 60 Vbeta and 13 Jbeta primers characterized the PCR. Sequencing was performed with immunoSEQ multiplex PCR; in TCRdb, only in-frame clones are kept and a portion is missing. The sample contains about 140,000 clones, about 80% of which appear only once. The entry originates in a study of cytomegalovirus exposure and HLA in healthy donors. Findings and caveats of the study: Presence/absence analyses supposed approximately even sequencing depth among donors. CMV serostatus stood as the only immune exposure information on hand.

The origin of this receptor is a male donor in good health and CMV-seronegative. Material: PBMCs. The rearrangement joins TRBV6-5 to TRBJ1-2; TRBD1 matches at 8 bases. CDR3 DNA: TGTGCCAGCAGTCCAGGGGGCCTCAACTATGGCTACACCTTC. It specifies CASSPGGLNYGYTF.